The 17 T cell receptor beta chains below all came from one sample that was sequenced in a study of cytomegalovirus exposure and HLA in healthy donors (dated by TCRdb to about 2017). Libraries were prepared through the immunoSEQ multiplex PCR assay. Drawn from immuneACCESS, this table holds only the in-frame rearrangements with V and J called that TCRdb kept. Clones are partly lost; checked studies trace under half to an unresolved V gene and leave the rest unexplained. Here the sample has about 130,000 clones; roughly 87% occur a single time. 9% of the sample is in the top ten clones. The sequencing input was PBMCs. The receptors shown here come from a woman between 18 and 29 years old in good health and CMV-seropositive.

The genes are TRBV15 and TRBJ2-5, with 10 bases matching TRBD2. CDR1 LNHNV and CDR2 YYDKDF come from the germline V gene (reference sequence). V was pared by 5 bases and J by 4 bases, with 4 bases of the junction left unmatched. The CDR3 covers 14 residues. This CDR3 reads CATSPSGGRETQYF. CDR3 nucleotide sequence: TGTGCCACCAGCCCTAGCGGGGGCAGAGAGACCCAGTACTTC.

The rearrangement uses TRBV12-5 and TRBJ2-1; TRBD1 matches at 9 bases. The CDR3 sequence is 15 residues long. Germline CDR1 and CDR2: LGHNT and FRNRAP. Trimming took 5 bases from V and 4 from J; bases not matched to a gene: 6. The CDR3 loop reads CASGPQGAFYNEQFF. In DNA, the CDR3 is TGTGCTAGTGGTCCACAGGGGGCGTTTTACAATGAGCAGTTCTTC.

This clone was picked up one time. The V gene is TRBV9, the J gene TRBJ2-2, with TRBD2 identical over 7 bases. This CDR3 has 18 residues. The J segment lost 1 base and the V segment lost 1 base, leaving 10 bases of the junction unmatched. Germline lookup yields CDR1 SGDLS and CDR2 YYNGEE. CDR3 sequence: CASSVSVSGGGNTGELFF. In DNA, the CDR3 is TGTGCCAGCAGCGTATCGGTATCGGGCGGGGGGAACACCGGGGAGCTGTTTTTT.

This clone was recorded a few times. The J gene is TRBJ1-6, the V gene TRBV2; unclear D gene. V gave up 8 bases and J gave up 10 bases, with 15 bases separating them. The germline gives CDR1 SNHLY, CDR2 FYNNEI. The CDR3 covers 13 residues. The CDR3: CASRPSAYSPLHF. DNA for the CDR3: TGTGCCAGCCGGCCAAGCGCCTACTCACCCCTCCACTTT.

This chain joins TRBV23-1 and TRBJ2-7; the D is unclear. TRBV23-1 is placed among ORFs of uncertain function. The CDR3 is 16 amino acids. Trimming cost V 0 bases and J 3 bases, with 15 bases left between them. In nucleotides, the CDR3 is TGCGCCAGCAGTCAATCGTCAGGTGTCAGCCTCTACGAGCAGTACTTC. Its protein is CASSQSSGVSLYEQYF.

This clone was picked up many times. The chain recombines TRBV6-5 with TRBJ2-7; TRBD1 matches 9 bases. Germline V gene sequence: CDR1 MNHEY, CDR2 SVGAGI. The CDR3 runs 14 residues. Germline trimming cut 5 bases from V and 3 bases from J; bases unmatched to any gene: 5. CDR3 in DNA: TGTGCCAGCAGTCCGGGACAGGGAGGCTACGAGCAGTACTTC. Translation gives CASSPGQGGYEQYF.

The V gene is TRBV27, the J gene TRBJ1-6, with a weak D call TRBD1 (5 bases). Between the trimmed V and J ends, which lost 0 bases and 3 bases, there was a span of 21 bases. The germline V gene encodes CDR1 MNHEY and CDR2 SMNVEV (reference sequence). This CDR3 is built from 20 residues. CDR3 in DNA: TGTGCCAGCAGTTTATCGTCGCAGGGTTTATCCCTCTACTATAATTCACCCCTCCACTTT. Amino acids: CASSLSSQGLSLYYNSPLHF.

Here the CDR3 reads CASSRSRYNEQFF. Here the CDR3 DNA reads TGTGCCAGTAGTAGAAGCCGATACAATGAGCAGTTCTTC. The rearrangement joins TRBV19 to TRBJ2-1; D remains ambiguous. The V end lost 4 bases, the J end lost 4 bases, and 8 bases lay between the germline ends. This CDR3 contains 13 residues. Germline values: CDR1 LNHDA, CDR2 SQIVND (reference sequence).

The gene calls are TRBV5-1 and TRBJ1-6, with TRBD1 matching over 7 bases. Germline V gives CDR1 SGHRS, CDR2 YFSETQ. The CDR3 totals 15 residues. The V segment lost 4 bases and the J segment 4 bases; nucleotides outside the gene matches: 5. The CDR3 reads CASSPETGYNSPLHF. For the CDR3, the DNA is TGCGCCAGCAGCCCCGAGACAGGGTATAATTCACCCCTCCACTTT.

CDR3 DNA: TGTGCCAGCAGCTTGGCCGGGAAGACCCCTTCGGGAACTGAAGCTTTCTTT. Translation: CASSLAGKTPSGTEAFF. This chain joins TRBV5-4 and TRBJ1-1; D is ambiguous. V lost 0 bases to trimming and J lost 5 bases, with 20 bases between them. CDR1 and CDR2 from the germline V gene are SGHNT and YYREEE (reference sequence). The CDR3 is made up of 17 amino acids.

The genes are TRBV7-9 and TRBJ2-7; 11 bases match TRBD2. Germline trimming cut 3 bases from V and 6 bases from J; bases unmatched to any gene: 1. This CDR3 has 13 residues. Germline-derived CDR1 and CDR2 are SEHNR and FQNEAQ (reference sequence). CDR3 amino acids: CASSFSGGAEQYF. For the CDR3, the DNA is TGTGCCAGCAGCTTTAGCGGGGGGGCCGAGCAGTACTTC.

V usage is TRBV27 and J usage is TRBJ1-2, with TRBD1 identical over 7 bases. The CDR3 sequence is 15 residues long. The V gene's germline CDR1 is MNHEY and CDR2 SMNVEV (reference sequence). The ends lost 4 bases at V and 3 bases at J; junction bases unmatched: 8. CDR3: CASSYRDSSYYGYTF. DNA of the CDR3: TGTGCCAGCAGTTACCGGGACAGCAGCTACTATGGCTACACCTTC.

The CDR3 sequence is CASSLETALGLYEQYF. The CDR3 nucleotides read TGCGCCAGCAGCTTGGAGACAGCCCTAGGTTTGTACGAGCAGTACTTC. The J gene is TRBJ2-7, the V gene TRBV5-1; TRBD1 is a possible D gene (5 bases). Germline loops: CDR1 SGHRS, CDR2 YFSETQ. V was shortened by 0 bases and J by 4 bases, with 17 bases between the two germline ends. CDR3 size: 16 residues.

The V gene is TRBV27, the J gene TRBJ2-1, with 10 bases lining up with TRBD2. Germline V gene data show CDR1 as MNHEY and CDR2 as SMNVEV (reference sequence). The CDR3 sequence is 15 residues long. V shed 2 bases, J shed 4 bases, and the junction held 2 bases outside the gene matches. The CDR3 DNA follows: TGTGCCAGCAGTTTAGGACTAGCGGCATACAATGAGCAGTTCTTC. Translated: CASSLGLAAYNEQFF.

This clone was seen once. The V gene is TRBV4-1, the J gene TRBJ2-7; the D gene is possibly TRBD2 (6 bases). The V and J ends lost 1 base and 3 bases respectively, with 16 bases between them. CDR1 and CDR2 from the germline V gene are MGHRA and YSYEKL. The length of the CDR3 is 16 residues. This CDR3 is CASSQVLRDFYYEQYF. The CDR3 region has the DNA TGCGCCAGCAGCCAAGTCCTCAGGGACTTTTACTACGAGCAGTACTTC.

This clone was seen only once. The rearrangement joins TRBV18 to TRBJ2-6, with unresolved D. The CDR3 sequence is 14 residues long. The germline V and J ends were trimmed by 5 bases and 0 bases, with 5 bases remaining between them. Germline assignment: CDR1 KGHSH and CDR2 LQKENI. In DNA, the CDR3 is TGTGCCAGCTCATCATCCTCTGGGGCCAACGTCCTGACTTTC. It translates to CASSSSSGANVLTF.

V usage is TRBV5-8 and J usage is TRBJ1-5, with 8 bases identical to TRBD1. Trimming at V came to 2 bases and at J to 10 bases, leaving 8 bases not matched to a gene. This CDR3 contains 14 residues. The germline V gene has CDR1 SGHTS and CDR2 YDEGEE. CDR3 in amino acids: CASSLRQGWIPQHF. The CDR3 DNA reads as TGTGCCAGCAGCTTACGACAGGGGTGGATTCCCCAGCATTTT.